The rows below give T cell receptor beta chains drawn from one sample of a study of T cell responses to AZD1222 COVID-19 vaccine. Only in-frame clones appear in the TCRdb table, and some are missing; sequencing was by immunoSEQ multiplex PCR. This sample has about 180,000 clones, with about 91% found just once. Here the sequenced sample was peripheral blood, taken on day 0 of AZD1222 vaccination. These receptors were collected from an adult in good health. The CDR3 runs from the conserved cysteine through the conserved F or W. D genes are given only for firm matches. The size field is filled for only some rows; it gives once, few, many or a size class.

V gene	J gene	D gene	clone size	CDR3 protein	CDR3 DNA
TRBV28	TRBJ2-7	-	-	CASTQQGSPPTQYF	TGTGCCAGCACCCAACAGGGATCACCCCCCACGCAGTACTTC
TRBV6-5	TRBJ1-6	-	-	CASSWDASSPLHF	TGTGCCAGCAGTTGGGACGCTTCTTCACCCCTCCACTTT
TRBV10-2	TRBJ1-1	-	few	CASSESGGARKAFF	TGCGCCAGCAGTGAGTCAGGGGGGGCGCGAAAAGCTTTCTTT
TRBV6-5	TRBJ2-7	TRBD1	-	CASRWGQGAIYEQYF	TGTGCCAGCAGGTGGGGACAGGGGGCAATCTACGAGCAGTACTTC
TRBV5-1	TRBJ2-7	TRBD2	-	CASSLWASGGAYEQYF	TGCGCCAGCAGCTTGTGGGCTAGCGGGGGGGCCTACGAGCAGTACTTC
TRBV6-2/TRBV6-3	TRBJ2-2	-	-	CASSYWGAQTGELFF	TGTGCCAGCAGTTACTGGGGGGCGCAGACCGGGGAGCTGTTTTTT
TRBV11-2	TRBJ2-2	TRBD1	-	CASSRGTGTGFTGELFF	TGTGCCAGCAGCCGGGGGACCGGGACAGGGTTCACCGGGGAGCTGTTTTTT
TRBV2	TRBJ1-1	TRBD1	-	CASSEANRGTEAFF	TGTGCCAGCAGTGAGGCTAACAGGGGGACTGAAGCTTTCTTT
TRBV7-8	TRBJ1-4	TRBD1	-	CASSLGTGENEKLFF	TGTGCCAGCAGCCTAGGGACAGGCGAAAATGAAAAACTGTTTTTT
TRBV28	TRBJ1-2	TRBD1	-	CASRITGVYGYTF	TGTGCCAGCAGAATAACAGGGGTTTATGGCTACACCTTC
TRBV11-2	TRBJ2-2	-	-	CASSPRDKNTGELFF	TGTGCCAGCAGCCCCCGAGACAAGAACACCGGGGAGCTGTTTTTT
TRBV7-9	TRBJ2-2	-	few	CASSYPPKTGAANTGELFF	TGTGCCAGCAGCTACCCCCCCAAGACAGGAGCTGCGAACACCGGGGAGCTGTTTTTT
TRBV10-1	TRBJ2-1	-	-	CASSSVGITYNEQFF	TGCGCCAGCAGCAGTGTCGGGATAACCTACAATGAGCAGTTCTTC
TRBV24-1	TRBJ2-7	TRBD1	-	CATSDRTGVNEQYF	TGTGCCACCAGTGACCGGACAGGGGTGAACGAGCAGTACTTC
TRBV7-9	TRBJ2-2	TRBD2	few	CASSTPGVAGGPRDTGELFF	TGTGCCAGCAGCACCCCCGGGGTAGCGGGGGGGCCTCGCGACACCGGGGAGCTGTTTTTT
TRBV7-2	TRBJ1-4	-	once	CASSDRRSNEKLFF	TGTGCCAGCAGCGACAGGCGGTCTAATGAAAAACTGTTTTTT
TRBV5-8	TRBJ2-2	-	-	CASSVGRPRNTGELFF	TGTGCCAGCAGCGTCGGACGGCCGCGAAACACCGGGGAGCTGTTTTTT
TRBV19	TRBJ2-1	-	-	CASSIGSLFDEQFF	TGTGCCAGTAGTATAGGAAGCTTGTTCGATGAGCAGTTCTTC
TRBV19	TRBJ1-1	-	-	CASSPSAQGSTEAFF	TGTGCCAGTAGTCCATCCGCCCAGGGGAGCACTGAAGCTTTCTTT
TRBV7-3	TRBJ1-6	-	-	CASSDKRAAGNSPLHF	TGTGCCAGCAGCGACAAAAGGGCGGCGGGTAATTCACCCCTCCACTTT
TRBV7-2	TRBJ1-2	-	few	CASSPRVSNYGYTF	TGTGCCAGCAGCCCCCGTGTTTCTAACTATGGCTACACCTTC
TRBV2	TRBJ2-5	-	-	CASSVGVQYF	TGTGCCAGCAGTGTAGGGGTCCAGTACTTC
TRBV23-1	TRBJ1-5	-	once	CATGCPENQPQHF	TGCGCCACAGGATGTCCCGAAAATCAGCCCCAGCATTTT
TRBV20-1	TRBJ1-1	-	-	CRAWGDKAFF	TGCAGGGCGTGGGGGGACAAAGCTTTCTTT
TRBV19	TRBJ1-5	-	-	CASSISSGLGFQPQHF	TGTGCCAGTAGTATATCTTCGGGCCTGGGCTTTCAGCCCCAGCATTTT
TRBV19	TRBJ2-7	TRBD1	-	CASTPGTAYEQYF	TGTGCCAGTACACCCGGGACAGCCTACGAGCAGTACTTC
TRBV5-4	TRBJ2-7	-	-	CATRLPWSEQYF	TGTGCCACAAGACTCCCGTGGAGCGAGCAGTACTTC
TRBV28	TRBJ2-3	TRBD1	-	CASSHTGGPDTQYF	TGTGCCAGCAGTCATACAGGGGGGCCAGATACGCAGTATTTT
TRBV11-2	TRBJ2-1	-	-	CASSPIGGGGWNEQFF	TGTGCCAGCAGCCCTATCGGGGGCGGGGGCTGGAATGAGCAGTTCTTC
TRBV9	TRBJ2-3	TRBD2	-	CASSARLAGVTDTQYF	TGTGCCAGCAGCGCCCGACTAGCGGGGGTCACAGATACGCAGTATTTT
TRBV9	TRBJ1-2	-	-	CASTQGGDKGYTF	TGTGCCAGCACCCAAGGAGGGGATAAGGGCTACACCTTC
TRBV7-5	TRBJ1-1	-	-	CAREWRTWGNTEAFF	TGTGCCAGAGAGTGGAGGACCTGGGGGAACACTGAAGCTTTCTTT
TRBV19	TRBJ1-3	-	-	CASRDGKNSPGNTIYF	TGTGCCAGTAGGGACGGCAAAAATTCTCCTGGAAACACCATATATTTT
TRBV5-1	TRBJ2-3	TRBD1	-	CASSEGTGVGDTDTQYF	TGCGCCAGCAGCGAAGGGACAGGGGTGGGTGACACAGATACGCAGTATTTT
TRBV5-4	TRBJ2-6	TRBD1	-	CASSSPGTGASGANVLTF	TGTGCCAGCAGCTCCCCCGGGACAGGGGCCTCTGGGGCCAACGTCCTGACTTTC
TRBV28	TRBJ1-2	TRBD1	-	CASSLSGQGAQGYTF	TGTGCCAGCAGTTTAAGCGGACAGGGGGCGCAAGGCTACACCTTC
TRBV5-1	TRBJ2-5	TRBD2	-	CASSLAGGKETQYF	TGCGCCAGCAGCCTGGCGGGGGGGAAGGAGACCCAGTACTTC
TRBV7-8	TRBJ2-2	-	once	CASSSRGVDTGELFF	TGTGCCAGCAGCTCCCGGGGCGTGGACACCGGGGAGCTGTTTTTT
TRBV28	TRBJ1-4	-	once	CASSFGQLAKLFF	TGTGCCAGCAGTTTTGGGCAACTTGCAAAACTGTTTTTT
TRBV25-1	TRBJ1-2	TRBD1	-	CASSWGATGGYGYTF	TGTGCCAGCAGTTGGGGCGCTACAGGGGGCTATGGCTACACCTTC
TRBV9	TRBJ2-1	TRBD2	-	CASSVGGSGTAPYNEQFF	TGTGCCAGCAGCGTAGGTGGTAGCGGGACGGCCCCCTACAATGAGCAGTTCTTC
TRBV14	TRBJ2-2	TRBD2	-	CASSTRTSGSGTGELFF	TGTGCCAGCAGCACCAGGACTAGCGGGAGTGGTACCGGGGAGCTGTTTTTT
TRBV15	TRBJ2-2	-	once	CAIPGPTNTGELFF	TGTGCCATTCCGGGACCAACGAACACCGGGGAGCTGTTTTTT
TRBV7-8	TRBJ2-6	-	-	CASSLQSQGGTGANVLTF	TGTGCCAGCAGCCTCCAATCACAGGGAGGAACTGGGGCCAACGTCCTGACTTTC
TRBV27	TRBJ2-7	TRBD2	-	CASRLAGGPYEQYF	TGTGCCAGCAGACTAGCGGGAGGGCCCTACGAGCAGTACTTC
TRBV27	TRBJ2-5	TRBD2	-	CASSSPTSGGGKTQYF	TGTGCCAGCAGTTCCCCGACTAGCGGGGGGGGGAAGACCCAGTACTTC